A selection of T cell receptor beta chains follows, all from one sample in a study of T cell responses to AZD1222 COVID-19 vaccine. Assay used: immunoSEQ multiplex PCR; TCRdb lists only in-frame clones, some missing. The table shows 140,000 or so clones, with just over 85% occurring only once. This sample comprised peripheral blood, obtained on day 0 of AZD1222 vaccination. The receptors originated from an adult in good health. Both conserved end residues are part of each CDR3. Each record gives: clone size, J gene, V gene, D gene, CDR3 protein, CDR3 DNA. The D gene is left open where the match is weak. Some rows mark clone size as missing; the rest say once, few, many or name a class of expanded clone.

abundance: NA; j_gene: TRBJ1-1; v_gene: TRBV9; d_gene: TRBD1; CDR3aa: CASSPVSGTGGARTEAFF; CDR3nt: TGTGCCAGCAGCCCGGTTTCCGGGACAGGGGGCGCAAGGACTGAAGCTTTCTTT
abundance: NA; j_gene: TRBJ2-7; v_gene: TRBV9; d_gene: TRBD1; CDR3aa: CASSVGAGGRYEQYF; CDR3nt: TGTGCCAGCAGCGTAGGAGCAGGGGGCCGGTACGAGCAGTACTTC
abundance: NA; j_gene: TRBJ2-7; v_gene: TRBV28; d_gene: NA; CDR3aa: CASSRDPYEQYF; CDR3nt: TGTGCCAGCAGCCGGGACCCCTACGAGCAGTACTTC
abundance: NA; j_gene: TRBJ2-2; v_gene: TRBV2; d_gene: TRBD1; CDR3aa: CASGGGTALTGELFF; CDR3nt: TGTGCCAGCGGGGGTGGGACAGCCCTAACCGGGGAGCTGTTTTTT
abundance: once; j_gene: TRBJ1-1; v_gene: TRBV15; d_gene: NA; CDR3aa: CATSRALQGTEAFF; CDR3nt: TGTGCCACCAGCAGGGCACTACAGGGAACTGAAGCTTTCTTT
abundance: NA; j_gene: TRBJ2-1; v_gene: TRBV24-1; d_gene: TRBD2; CDR3aa: CATSDPSGRHRNNEQFF; CDR3nt: TGTGCCACCAGTGACCCTAGCGGGAGGCATAGAAACAATGAGCAGTTCTTC
abundance: once; j_gene: TRBJ2-7; v_gene: TRBV14; d_gene: TRBD1; CDR3aa: CASSHSSGTAHHF; CDR3nt: TGTGCCAGCAGCCACAGTTCCGGGACAGCACACCACTTC
abundance: NA; j_gene: TRBJ2-1; v_gene: TRBV7-3; d_gene: TRBD2; CDR3aa: CASSSLAGEEGNEQFF; CDR3nt: TGTGCCAGCAGCTCTCTAGCGGGAGAGGAAGGGAATGAGCAGTTCTTC
abundance: NA; j_gene: TRBJ1-3; v_gene: TRBV7-8; d_gene: NA; CDR3aa: CASSQIRTVLRSGNTIYF; CDR3nt: TGTGCCAGCAGCCAAATAAGGACGGTACTCCGCTCTGGAAACACCATATATTTT
abundance: NA; j_gene: TRBJ1-4; v_gene: TRBV28; d_gene: NA; CDR3aa: CASSPWDTGNEKLFF; CDR3nt: TGTGCCAGCAGTCCCTGGGACACCGGCAATGAAAAACTGTTTTTT
abundance: NA; j_gene: TRBJ1-2; v_gene: TRBV4-2; d_gene: NA; CDR3aa: CASSQDQGQVFAGYTF; CDR3nt: TGTGCCAGCAGCCAAGATCAGGGACAAGTATTTGCTGGCTACACCTTC
abundance: NA; j_gene: TRBJ2-7; v_gene: TRBV27; d_gene: TRBD2; CDR3aa: CASSSTSGPYEQYF; CDR3nt: TGTGCCAGCAGTTCGACTAGCGGGCCCTACGAGCAGTACTTC